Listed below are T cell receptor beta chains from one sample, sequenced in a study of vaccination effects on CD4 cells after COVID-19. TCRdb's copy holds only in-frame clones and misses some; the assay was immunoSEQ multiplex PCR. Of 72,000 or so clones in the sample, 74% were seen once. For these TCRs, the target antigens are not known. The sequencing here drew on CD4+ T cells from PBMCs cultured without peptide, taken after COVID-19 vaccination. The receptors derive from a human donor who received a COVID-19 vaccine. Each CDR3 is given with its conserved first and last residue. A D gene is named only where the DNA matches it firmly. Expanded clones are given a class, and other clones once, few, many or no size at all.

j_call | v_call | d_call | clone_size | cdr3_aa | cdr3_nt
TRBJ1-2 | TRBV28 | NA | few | CASSLVQGGYGYTF | TGTGCCAGCAGTTTGGTACAGGGAGGCTATGGCTACACCTTC
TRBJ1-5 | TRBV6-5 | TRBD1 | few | CASRKDRGLFQPQHF | TGTGCCAGCAGGAAAGACAGGGGCCTGTTTCAGCCCCAGCATTTT
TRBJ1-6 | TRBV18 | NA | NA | CASSPQVGGSPLHF | TGTGCCAGCTCACCACAGGTTGGGGGTTCACCCCTCCACTTT
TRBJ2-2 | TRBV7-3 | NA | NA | CASSPGVGANTGELFF | TGTGCCAGCAGCCCTGGGGTAGGGGCGAACACCGGGGAGCTGTTTTTT
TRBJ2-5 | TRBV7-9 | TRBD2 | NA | CASRPSGGAEETQYF | TGTGCCAGCAGACCCAGCGGGGGGGCCGAGGAGACCCAGTACTTC
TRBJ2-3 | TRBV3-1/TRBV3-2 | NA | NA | CASSPGPFTDTQYF | TGTGCCAGCAGCCCGGGCCCCTTCACAGATACGCAGTATTTT
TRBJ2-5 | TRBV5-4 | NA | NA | CASSSRGTQYF | TGTGCCAGCAGCTCCAGGGGGACCCAGTACTTC
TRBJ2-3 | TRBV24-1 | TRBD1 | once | CATSDPTRLQGARADTQYF | TGTGCCACCAGTGATCCCACGCGATTACAGGGGGCTCGGGCAGATACGCAGTATTTT
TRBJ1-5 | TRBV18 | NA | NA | CASSPQGRSNQPQHF | TGTGCCAGCTCACCACAAGGGCGTAGCAATCAGCCCCAGCATTTT
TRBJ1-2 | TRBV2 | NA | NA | CASSGAGFNYGYTF | TGTGCCAGCAGTGGGGCAGGGTTTAACTATGGCTACACCTTC
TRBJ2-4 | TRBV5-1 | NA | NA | CASRPTGINIQYF | TGCGCCAGCAGACCCACAGGGATAAACATTCAGTACTTC
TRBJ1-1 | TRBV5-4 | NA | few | CASSLGREGEAFF | TGTGCCAGCAGCTTGGGGAGGGAGGGGGAGGCTTTCTTT
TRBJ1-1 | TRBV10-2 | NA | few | CASIPDPGANTEAFF | TGCGCCAGCATCCCAGACCCTGGGGCGAACACTGAAGCTTTCTTT
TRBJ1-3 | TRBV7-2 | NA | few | CASSFPQSSGNTIYF | TGTGCCAGCAGCTTTCCCCAGAGCTCTGGAAACACCATATATTTT
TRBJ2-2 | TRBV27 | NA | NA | CASSLKGYTGELFF | TGTGCCAGCAGCTTAAAGGGCTACACCGGGGAGCTGTTTTTT
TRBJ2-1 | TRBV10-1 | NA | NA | CASSEVGGGQFF | TGCGCCAGCAGTGAGGTAGGGGGGGGGCAGTTCTTC
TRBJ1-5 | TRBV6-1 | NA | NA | CASSEISNQPQHF | TGTGCCAGCAGTGAAATTAGCAATCAGCCCCAGCATTTT
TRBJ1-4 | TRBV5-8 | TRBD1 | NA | CASSLRWGQGSTEKLFF | TGTGCCAGCAGCCTCCGTTGGGGACAGGGAAGTACTGAAAAACTGTTTTTT
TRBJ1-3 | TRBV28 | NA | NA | CASSLSLDGGNTIYF | TGTGCCAGCAGTCTCTCATTGGACGGAGGAAACACCATATATTTT
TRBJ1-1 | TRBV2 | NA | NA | CASRLVGTEAFF | TGTGCCAGCAGACTTGTAGGGACTGAAGCTTTCTTT
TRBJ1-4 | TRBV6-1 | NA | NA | CASSEADGLFNEKLFF | TGTGCCAGCAGTGAAGCAGACGGGTTATTTAATGAAAAACTGTTTTTT
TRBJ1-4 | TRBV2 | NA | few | CASRPGLPNEKLFF | TGTGCCAGCAGACCGGGCCTACCTAATGAAAAACTGTTTTTT
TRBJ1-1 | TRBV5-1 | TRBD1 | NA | CASSFQGASNTEAFF | TGCGCCAGCAGCTTTCAGGGGGCGTCAAACACTGAAGCTTTCTTT
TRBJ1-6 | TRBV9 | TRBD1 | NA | CASSAWGRQGRNSPLHF | TGTGCCAGCAGCGCGTGGGGGCGACAGGGTCGAAATTCACCCCTCCACTTT
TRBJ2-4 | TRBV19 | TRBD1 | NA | CASRAWTGLNIQYF | TGTGCCAGTAGAGCTTGGACAGGGCTAAACATTCAGTACTTC
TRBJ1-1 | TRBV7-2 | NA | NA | CASSPYLNTEAFF | TGTGCCAGCAGCCCCTATCTGAACACTGAAGCTTTCTTT
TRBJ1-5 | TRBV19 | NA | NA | CASTPQGSGQPQHF | TGTGCCAGTACTCCTCAGGGAAGCGGTCAGCCCCAGCATTTT
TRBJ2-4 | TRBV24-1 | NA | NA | CATSDSLAGTGRRNIQYF | TGTGCCACCAGTGATTCTCTCGCCGGGACGGGAAGGAGAAACATTCAGTACTTC
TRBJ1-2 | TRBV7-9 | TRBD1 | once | CASSRTATGGPGYTF | TGTGCCAGCAGCCGAACCGCGACAGGGGGCCCTGGCTACACCTTC
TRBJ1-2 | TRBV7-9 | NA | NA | CASSLDRAGGYTF | TGTGCCAGCAGCTTAGACAGGGCGGGAGGCTACACCTTC
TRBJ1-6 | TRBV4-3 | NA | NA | CASSQPTERGSPLHF | TGCGCCAGCAGCCAACCGACAGAAAGGGGTTCACCCCTCCACTTT
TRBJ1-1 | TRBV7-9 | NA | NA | CASRGVDFEAFF | TGTGCCAGCAGAGGAGTGGATTTTGAAGCTTTCTTT
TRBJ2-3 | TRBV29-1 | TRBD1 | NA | CSAGQGASDTQYF | TGCAGCGCTGGACAGGGGGCATCAGATACGCAGTATTTT
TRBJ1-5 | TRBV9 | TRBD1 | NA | CASGDSDGGTQHF | TGTGCCAGCGGGGACAGCGATGGTGGTACCCAGCATTTT
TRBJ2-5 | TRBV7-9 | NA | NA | CASSSPRGGGQETQYF | TGTGCCAGCAGCTCGCCGCGTGGAGGGGGTCAAGAGACCCAGTACTTC
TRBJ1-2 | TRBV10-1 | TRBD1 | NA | CASSEGRTGDYGYTF | TGCGCCAGCAGTGAAGGAAGGACAGGGGACTATGGCTACACCTTC
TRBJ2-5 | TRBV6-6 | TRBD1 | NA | CASKLGGAKETQYF | TGTGCCAGCAAACTAGGGGGCGCGAAAGAGACCCAGTACTTC
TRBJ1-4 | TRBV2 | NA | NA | CASTLSAVGGRGKLFF | TGTGCCAGCACCCTATCCGCAGTTGGGGGAAGGGGAAAACTGTTTTTT
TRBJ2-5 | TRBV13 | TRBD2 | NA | CASSERRSSGEETQYF | TGTGCCAGCAGCGAGAGGAGATCTAGCGGGGAGGAGACCCAGTACTTC
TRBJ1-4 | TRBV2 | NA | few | CASRQGFNEKLFF | TGTGCCAGCAGGCAGGGGTTTAATGAAAAACTGTTTTTT
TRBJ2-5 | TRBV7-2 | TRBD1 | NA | CASSRTGPGETQYF | TGTGCCAGCAGCCGGACAGGACCCGGGGAGACCCAGTACTTC
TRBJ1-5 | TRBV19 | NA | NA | CASSTVGTRGSYQPQHF | TGTGCCAGTAGTACCGTCGGAACAAGGGGGAGTTATCAGCCCCAGCATTTT
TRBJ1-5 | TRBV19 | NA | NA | CASFGGGGGHQPQHF | TGTGCCAGTTTCGGGGGAGGGGGAGGTCATCAGCCCCAGCATTTT
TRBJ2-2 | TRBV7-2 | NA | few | CASGQQYNTGELFF | TGTGCCAGCGGGCAACAATATAACACCGGGGAGCTGTTTTTT